Included here is one T cell receptor beta chain sequence, with context. The antigen remains undetermined. The data stem from a study of CD8 T cells in ankylosing spondylitis. Findings of the study overall: Earlier work had already found some motif variants in reactive arthritis synovial fluid and blood. Disease-linked clones were found to be CD8+ and relatively rare in peripheral blood. What seemed typical of ankylosing spondylitis blood was a TCR beta motif built from about 8 highly homologous variants.

TCRdb itself ran the 5' RACE reads through MiXCR, one entry per CDR3 protein. Of about 420,000 distinct CDR3 sequences in the sample, approximately 20% were seen once. Trimming left V 1 base short and J 3 bases short, with 9 bases between. This CDR3 has 13 amino acids. Germline V gene sequence: CDR1 DFQATT, CDR2 SNEGSKA (reference sequence). The chain is built from TRBV20-1 and TRBJ1-1; D is uncertain. The sequence derives from a male donor with ankylosing spondylitis. The sequenced sample was blood, either unsorted or a sorted T cell fraction (not recorded which). CDR3 sequence reads: CSARGAIDTEAFF. CDR3 nucleotides: TGCAGTGCTAGAGGGGCTATCGACACTGAAGCTTTCTTT.